This T cell receptor beta chain is drawn from a study of blood T cell repertoires in COVID-19. Study in general: T cells, B-cell-depleted T cells, or PBMCs supplied cDNA or gDNA.

This clone was found once. In germline, CDR1 is MNHNY, CDR2 SVGAGI (reference sequence). This CDR3 region has 14 residues. V was clipped by 2 bases and J by 6 bases, with 11 bases between them. Under the authors' procedure: The authors estimated nucleated cell counts from reference gene primer amplification. The repertoire was sequenced with immunoSEQ multiplex PCR; TCRdb's copy has only in-frame clones and lacks some. The DNA gave D and trimming, while V, J and clone size come from that table. Of some 400,000 clones in the sample, about 90% were seen once. The Seattle site enrolled patients during active infection and followed them longitudinally.

The receptor comes from a woman aged 55 to 70 with COVID-19, enrolled during active disease. This sequence joins TRBV6-6 and TRBJ2-1, with D hard to call. The sequenced sample was peripheral blood. Here the CDR3 reads CASSYEASVNEQFF. For the CDR3, the DNA is TGTGCCAGCAGTTACGAGGCATCGGTCAATGAGCAGTTCTTC.